This TCR beta chain was sequenced for a study of cytomegalovirus exposure and HLA in healthy donors. The ends were cut back, 6 bases at V and 7 bases at J, with 10 bases in the middle. Germline CDR1 SGHAT, CDR2 FQNNGV. The length of the CDR3 is 11 residues. Study-wide results and limits: Segments of the TCR beta V type were, in most cases, productive about 87% or about 30% of the time in an earlier analysis.

13 Jbeta primers and 60 Vbeta primers were used for the PCR. This table comes from immunoSEQ multiplex PCR, and its TCRdb copy is limited to in-frame clones, with some not included. The data contain 150,000 to 170,000 clones, over 70% of them seen just once; the ten biggest clones take up about 13%. Points on this clone: Its antigen is not identified.

This receptor was identified in a man aged 30 to 45 in good health and CMV-seropositive. The sequenced material came from PBMCs. The chain recombines TRBV11-2 with TRBJ2-7, with unresolved D. The CDR3 bases are TGTGCCAGCAGTTTCGCGTATGAGCAGTACTTC. Protein product: CASSFAYEQYF.